In its sample, the clone carrying this T cell receptor (beta chain) was seen once. What it binds is not known. This sample is part of a study of OX40 agonist ivuxolimab in advanced cancers. Study observations and caveats: In the expanded peripheral T cells, antigen specificity was never determined.

Trimming shortened V by 6 bases and J by 3 bases, and 17 bases separated the two germline ends. This CDR3 contains 15 residues. CDR1 is MNHEY and CDR2 is SVGAGI in the germline V gene. Generated by immunoSEQ multiplex PCR, the TCRdb table keeps only in-frame clones and is missing some. The sample includes around 20,000 clones, 75% to 85% of them seen just once. This receptor was taken from an adult with an advanced solid tumor such as melanoma, head and neck, liver or kidney cancer. Here the sequenced sample was CD4+ or CD8+ T cells sorted from blood, taken in a trial of the OX40 agonist ivuxolimab. This chain links TRBV6-5 with TRBJ1-2; D is unclear. In DNA, the CDR3 is TGTGCCAGCAGGCCCTTGACGACCGCGCACTATGGCTACACCTTC. Protein: CASRPLTTAHYGYTF.